Below are 27 T cell receptor beta chains sequenced from a single sample in a study of cytomegalovirus exposure and HLA in healthy donors. The PCR had 60 Vbeta and 13 Jbeta primers. The assay was immunoSEQ multiplex PCR, and TCRdb's table has in-frame clones only and misses some. The sample records 170,000 or so clones, under 85% being singletons. Sequences were obtained from PBMCs. These receptors all stem from a man aged 45-65 years in good health and CMV-seronegative.

The chain links TRBV19 to TRBJ2-1; 7 bases align to TRBD2. The CDR3 has 15 residues. Germline-derived CDR1 and CDR2 are LNHDA and SQIVND (reference sequence). After removal of 4 bases from V and 8 bases from J, the junction contained 11 bases not matched to a gene. The CDR3 region is CASSRFSGRADEQFF. In nucleotides, the CDR3 is TGTGCCAGTAGTAGATTCTCGGGGAGGGCCGATGAGCAGTTCTTC.

V is TRBV5-1 and J is TRBJ2-1; 14 bases fit TRBD2. CDR1 is SGHRS, CDR2 YFSETQ, per germline. The trim removed 3 bases at V and 5 bases at J, leaving 4 bases unmatched. This CDR3 spans 16 amino acids. This CDR3 is CASSSGLAGDHNEQFF. Here the CDR3 DNA reads TGCGCCAGCAGCTCGGGACTAGCGGGAGATCACAATGAGCAGTTCTTC. Supplemented by reference TRBV5-1 and TRBJ2-1, the full variable domain reads KAGVTQTPRYLIKTRGQQVTLSCSPISGHRSVSWYQQTPGQGLQFLFEYFSETQRNKGNFPGRFSGRQFSNSRSEMNVSTLELGDSALYLCASSSGLAGDHNEQFFGPGTRLTVL.

V usage is TRBV2 and J usage is TRBJ1-3; 8 bases line up with TRBD1. CDR1 is SNHLY and CDR2 is FYNNEI in the germline V gene. The J segment lost 0 bases and the V segment lost 8 bases, leaving 18 bases of the junction unmatched. CDR3 size: 19 residues. CDR3 residues: CASLRSRTGYSLSGNTIYF. The CDR3 nucleotides read TGTGCCAGCTTAAGGTCCCGGACAGGGTATTCTCTCTCTGGAAACACCATATATTTT.

The chain links TRBV7-9 to TRBJ2-5; 7 positions match TRBD1. CDR1 SEHNR and CDR2 FQNEAQ come from the germline V gene (reference sequence). The V and J ends lost 4 bases and 6 bases, in that order; junction bases with no gene match: 5. The CDR3 consists of 13 residues. The CDR3 nucleotides read TGTGCCAGCAGCTCCAGACAGGGAAAGACCCAGTACTTC. Its protein is CASSSRQGKTQYF. Filled out from reference TRBV7-9 and TRBJ2-5, the complete variable domain reads DTGVSQNPRHKITKRGQNVTFRCDPISEHNRLYWYRQTLGQGPEFLTYFQNEAQLEKSRLLSDRFSAERPKGSFSTLEIQRTEQGDSAMYLCASSSRQGKTQYFGPGTRLLVL.

This clone showed up just once. The rearrangement joins TRBV29-1 to TRBJ2-7; weak D call: TRBD1 (6 bases). The V gene lost 5 bases and the J gene lost 2 bases, with 16 bases spanning the gap. CDR1 is SQVTM, CDR2 ANQGSEA, per germline. The CDR3 extends over 14 amino acids. This CDR3 is CSVTDSAITYEQYF. In nucleotides, the CDR3 is TGCAGCGTTACGGACAGCGCGATAACCTACGAGCAGTACTTC.

The count of this clone is one. The rearrangement links TRBV7-3 to TRBJ2-1, with 7 bases aligning to TRBD1. CDR1 is SGHTA, CDR2 FQGTGA, per germline. The CDR3 spans 16 residues. V lost 2 bases to trimming and J lost 7 bases; unmatched junction nucleotides: 11. CDR3 amino acids: CASSLQAGGPRNEQFF. The CDR3 DNA follows: TGTGCCAGCAGCTTACAGGCAGGGGGTCCGAGGAATGAGCAGTTCTTC.

V gene TRBV7-2 combines with J gene TRBJ2-6; D remains unclear. This CDR3 is 18 amino acids long. Trimming took off 5 bases at V and 0 bases at J, with 17 bases between the two ends. In germline, CDR1 is SGHTA, CDR2 FQGNSA. The CDR3, as DNA: TGTGCCAGCAGCCAAGCCCCTGCCCGGAGCTCTGGGGCCAACGTCCTGACTTTC. Translating it yields CASSQAPARSSGANVLTF. Combining the CDR3 with reference TRBV7-2 and TRBJ2-6 gives the whole variable domain GAGVSQSPSNKVTEKGKDVELRCDPISGHTALYWYRQSLGQGLEFLIYFQGNSAPDKSGLPSDRFSAERTGGSVSTLTIQRTQQEDSAVYLCASSQAPARSSGANVLTFGAGSRLTVL.

The chain links TRBV18 to TRBJ1-1; D uncertain. V gave up 3 bases and J gave up 4 bases, with 6 bases separating them. Germline V gene lookup returns CDR1 KGHSH and CDR2 LQKENI. There are 12 residues in the CDR3. CDR3 protein: CASSPRSTEAFF. The DNA of the CDR3 is TGTGCCAGCTCACCGAGATCCACTGAAGCTTTCTTT.

The chain employs TRBV9 and TRBJ2-1; maybe TRBD1 (5 bases). V gave up 0 bases and J gave up 6 bases, with 13 bases separating them. The germline V gene has CDR1 SGDLS and CDR2 YYNGEE. The CDR3 sequence is 15 residues long. The CDR3 sequence is CASSVALQDPNEQFF. CDR3 nucleotides: TGTGCCAGCAGCGTAGCCCTACAGGATCCCAATGAGCAGTTCTTC.

The chain is built from TRBV19 and TRBJ1-5, with a weak D call TRBD1 (6 bases). This CDR3 comprises 15 residues. Trimming removed 8 bases from V and 4 bases from J, with 18 bases in between. Germline V gene lookup returns CDR1 LNHDA and CDR2 SQIVND (reference sequence). This CDR3 reads CASGGAASGNQPQHF. For the CDR3, the DNA is TGTGCCAGTGGGGGGGCGGCGAGCGGTAATCAGCCCCAGCATTTT.

The table lists this clone with a few counts. This rearrangement joins TRBV6-5 to TRBJ1-3, with D possibly TRBD1 on 5 matching bases. V lost 6 bases, J lost 1 base, and 13 bases lay in between. Germline-derived CDR1 and CDR2 are MNHEY and SVGAGI. The CDR3 totals 15 residues. The CDR3 nucleotides read TGTGCCAGCAGCGTCTTACAGGCGTCTGGAAACACCATATATTTT. This gives the protein CASSVLQASGNTIYF.

This chain uses TRBV19 with TRBJ1-1; 9 positions match TRBD1. V was clipped by 4 bases and J by 1 base; unmatched bases: 4. The CDR3 contains 15 residues. Per germline, CDR1 LNHDA and CDR2 SQIVND (reference sequence). The CDR3: CASSRDRGENTEAFF. CDR3 DNA sequence: TGTGCCAGTAGTAGAGACAGGGGGGAGAACACTGAAGCTTTCTTT.

The chain has TRBV6-5 and TRBJ2-5; D is perhaps TRBD1 (5 bases). The J call may be in error: the DNA end matches TRBJ2-7 better. Looked up from germline, CDR1 is MNHEY and CDR2 is SVGAGI. The CDR3 runs 14 residues. For the CDR3, the DNA is TGTGCCAGCAGTTACGGGGCAAGAAACTACGAGCAGTACTTC. Translation: CASSYGARNYEQYF.

The chain joins TRBV6-1 to TRBJ2-1, with D tentatively TRBD1 (6 bases). The CDR3 contains 14 residues. V lost 11 bases and J lost 6, with 20 bases in between. The germline gives CDR1 MNHNS, CDR2 SASEGT. CDR3 sequence reads: CAVRSGHLSNEQFF. The CDR3 region has the DNA TGTGCCGTACGATCGGGACATTTAAGCAATGAGCAGTTCTTC.

The chain is built from TRBV18 and TRBJ2-1, with 8 positions matching TRBD2. This CDR3 is built from 17 residues. V shed 0 bases, J shed 6 bases, and the junction held 10 bases outside the gene matches. Germline CDR1 KGHSH, CDR2 LQKENI. The chain's CDR3 is CASSPPLGLAGRNEQFF. In DNA form, the CDR3 reads TGTGCCAGCTCACCACCTTTGGGGCTAGCGGGCCGCAATGAGCAGTTCTTC.

This clone was picked up a small number of times. The chain links TRBV7-2 to TRBJ2-7; 8 nucleotides match TRBD2. The V and J ends lost 4 bases and 4 bases, in that order; junction bases with no gene match: 6. This CDR3 is built from 14 residues. From germline, CDR1 is SGHTA and CDR2 FQGNSA. The CDR3 region has the DNA TGTGCCAGCAGCTGGACAGCGGGGGTATACGAGCAGTACTTC. As protein: CASSWTAGVYEQYF.

The V and J genes are TRBV6-6 and TRBJ2-7, with 12 positions matching TRBD2. There are 15 residues in the CDR3. V dropped 5 bases and J dropped 5; count of bases not matched to a gene: 7. Germline-derived CDR1 and CDR2 are MNHNY and SVGAGI (reference sequence). CDR3 protein: CASSRRLAGEHEQYF. CDR3 DNA: TGTGCCAGCAGTCGACGACTAGCGGGAGAGCACGAGCAGTACTTC.

The rearrangement uses TRBV11-2 and TRBJ2-1; 14 positions agree with TRBD2. Per the germline V gene, CDR1 is SGHAT and CDR2 is FQNNGV. Trimming cost V 5 bases and J 8 bases; bases outside gene matches: 8. This CDR3 is built from 16 residues. The CDR3 sequence: CASSTRGTSGSYEQFF. Here the CDR3 DNA reads TGTGCCAGCAGCACCAGAGGGACTAGCGGGAGCTATGAGCAGTTCTTC.

This clone was detected only once. V gene TRBV30 combines with J gene TRBJ1-1; a weak D match, TRBD1 (6 bases). The CDR3 is made up of 15 amino acids. Germline V gives CDR1 GTSNPN, CDR2 SVGIG (reference sequence). Trimming shortened V by 2 bases and J by 4 bases, and 17 bases separated the two germline ends. The DNA of the CDR3 is TGTGCCTGGAGTCGCCCCCAGGGGATCGGCACTGAAGCTTTCTTT. Protein: CAWSRPQGIGTEAFF.

The rearrangement links TRBV18 to TRBJ1-1; D is perhaps TRBD1 (5 bases). CDR3 length: 14 amino acids. V was shortened by 2 bases and J by 4 bases, with 11 bases between the two germline ends. CDR1 and CDR2 (germline): KGHSH, LQKENI. The CDR3 here is CASSPAGRGTEAFF. The CDR3 bases are TGTGCCAGCTCACCAGCAGGGAGGGGCACTGAAGCTTTCTTT.

The V gene is TRBV15, the J gene TRBJ1-1; D not resolved. Trimming removed 1 base at V and 0 bases at J, with 12 bases between. The CDR3 extends over 16 amino acids. Germline V gene data show CDR1 as LNHNV and CDR2 as YYDKDF (reference sequence). Written as DNA, the CDR3 is TGTGCCACCAGCAGAGTAACGGGGTGGGTGAACACTGAAGCTTTCTTT. Encoded protein: CATSRVTGWVNTEAFF.

The V and J genes are TRBV6-1 and TRBJ2-1, with 8 positions matching TRBD2. CDR3 length: 12 residues. CDR1 and CDR2 from the germline V gene are MNHNS and SASEGT. The ends lost 6 bases at V and 7 bases at J; junction bases unmatched: 2. This CDR3 is CASRSGGNEQFF. CDR3 nucleotide sequence: TGTGCCAGCAGGTCGGGGGGGAATGAGCAGTTCTTC.

V usage is TRBV7-3 and J usage is TRBJ2-1; TRBD2 matches at 12 bases. Germline values: CDR1 SGHTA, CDR2 FQGTGA. J lost 9 bases, V lost 0 bases, and 12 bases had no gene match. The CDR3 has 18 residues. Here the CDR3 reads CASSLTTSGGGGFGEQFF. DNA of the CDR3: TGTGCCAGCAGCTTAACGACTAGCGGGGGCGGGGGGTTTGGTGAGCAGTTCTTC.

The rearrangement uses TRBV6-6 and TRBJ1-4; 8 nucleotides match TRBD1. The CDR3 sequence is 15 residues long. Germline trimming cut 5 bases from V and 7 bases from J; bases unmatched to any gene: 9. Germline lookup yields CDR1 MNHNY and CDR2 SVGAGI (reference sequence). This CDR3 is CASSLRTGTTEKLFF. The CDR3, as DNA: TGTGCCAGCAGTCTCCGGACAGGGACAACTGAAAAACTGTTTTTT.

This clone occurred a few times. The rearrangement joins TRBV25-1 to TRBJ1-1, with D unclear. The CDR3 spans 14 residues. Deletions cut 3 bases from V and 5 bases from J, with 13 bases between. The germline V gene encodes CDR1 MGHDK and CDR2 SYGVNS. CDR3 sequence: CASSEPGLWTEAFF. CDR3 bases: TGTGCCAGCAGTGAGCCAGGCCTATGGACTGAAGCTTTCTTT.

V usage is TRBV27 and J usage is TRBJ2-2; tentatively, D is TRBD2 (5 bases). V lost 3 bases to trimming and J lost 7 bases, with 6 bases between them. The CDR3 runs to 12 residues. Germline CDR1 reads MNHEY; CDR2 reads SMNVEV (reference sequence). For the CDR3, the DNA is TGTGCCAGCAGTTTTCGGGACGGGGAGCTGTTTTTT. Amino acids: CASSFRDGELFF.

The V call is TRBV7-2, the J call TRBJ2-5, with 7 positions matching TRBD2. CDR3 length equals 14 residues. Losses at the gene ends were 5 bases for V and 6 bases for J; bases not matched to a gene: 9. Germline lookup yields CDR1 SGHTA and CDR2 FQGNSA. The CDR3 loop reads CASSPGLAEKTQYF. The DNA of the CDR3 is TGTGCCAGCAGCCCCGGCCTAGCGGAGAAGACCCAGTACTTC. The variable domain in full, completed from reference TRBV7-2 and TRBJ2-5, reads GAGVSQSPSNKVTEKGKDVELRCDPISGHTALYWYRQSLGQGLEFLIYFQGNSAPDKSGLPSDRFSAERTGGSVSTLTIQRTQQEDSAVYLCASSPGLAEKTQYFGPGTRLLVL.